This T cell receptor (beta chain) originates from a study of cytomegalovirus exposure and HLA in healthy donors. Study in general: Genetic ancestry analysis placed around 76% of the 398 donors that were genotyped in the Caucasian-associated cluster.

PCR involved 60 Vbeta and 13 Jbeta primers. The table came from immunoSEQ multiplex PCR; TCRdb's copy has only in-frame clones and leaves some out. Among about 140,000 clones listed, roughly three quarters were seen once. Findings and limits, study-wide: The later analysis indicated that the majority of CMV-associated TCR beta chains appeared HLA-restricted.

J lost 7 bases, V lost 3 bases, and 11 bases had no gene match. The CDR3 extends over 15 amino acids. CDR1 is SGHRS and CDR2 is YFSETQ in the germline V gene. Comment on this clone: Its target is not known.

At collection, donors were nominally healthy, but unrecorded immune exposures were probable. The chain links TRBV5-1 to TRBJ2-5; 8 bases map to TRBD1. The clonotype comes from a man younger than 35 in good health and CMV-seronegative. Sequencing was carried out using PBMCs. CDR3 DNA: TGCGCCAGCAGCTCTCGGACAGGGTTGGGTGCGACCCAGTACTTC. As protein: CASSSRTGLGATQYF.